This TCR beta chain was captured by sequencing in a study of OX40 agonist ivuxolimab in advanced cancers. Measured with immunoSEQ multiplex PCR; TCRdb has only the in-frame clones, and not every one. Of about 82,000 clones listed, 75% to 90% are singletons. No patient had autoimmune disease or received systemic immunosuppression. Germline V lookup: CDR1 SEHNR, CDR2 FQNEAQ (reference sequence). Trimming removed 3 bases at V and 3 bases at J, with 13 bases between. The CDR3 runs to 15 residues. This specimen consisted of CD4+ or CD8+ T cells sorted from blood, obtained in a trial of the OX40 agonist ivuxolimab. The clonotype was recovered from an adult with an advanced solid tumor such as melanoma, head and neck, liver or kidney cancer. The chain couples TRBV7-9 to TRBJ2-3; D gene uncertain. The CDR3 coding sequence is TGTGCCAGCAGCTTTCTCAGCCTGGGGACAGATACGCAGTATTTT. Translation: CASSFLSLGTDTQYF.